The 21 T cell receptor beta chains in this list originate from one sample, sequenced in a study of shared clonotypes between healthy human individuals. Sequencing used immunoSEQ multiplex PCR; TCRdb keeps in-frame clones, though not all of them. Among about 690,000 clones, around 91% were seen once, and the ten largest hold about 34%. The sequenced sample consisted of memory CD8+ T cells from PBMCs. Subset noted: CD45RO+ cells pooled with CCR7-negative TemRA cells. The receptors were sampled from a man aged 18 to 35 in good health. Some clones in this sample may be carry-over from other donors' samples.

This sequence joins TRBV11-1 and TRBJ2-1; tentatively, D is TRBD2 (6 bases). This CDR3 has 16 amino acids. The germline CDR1 and CDR2 sequences are SGHAT and FQDESV (reference sequence). V lost 6 bases and J 7 bases, leaving 22 bases between the germline ends. For the CDR3, the DNA is TGTGCCAGCAGACCCCGGGAGAGGGGAGAATTAAATGAGCAGTTCTTC. This translates into CASRPRERGELNEQFF.

The chain joins TRBV5-4 to TRBJ2-7, with 8 bases fitting TRBD2. This CDR3 has 14 amino acids. V lost 1 base and J lost 5; bases outside the gene matches: 5. Germline V gene sequence: CDR1 SGHNT, CDR2 YYREEE (reference sequence). The CDR3 DNA is TGTGCCAGCAGCTTGTCAGGACTAGCCCACGAGCAGTACTTC. Amino acids: CASSLSGLAHEQYF.

With respect to this clone: The identical CDR3 is also encoded by other nucleotide sequences in the sample. In DNA, the CDR3 is TGTGCCAGTAGTATTGACGGAGAAGAGACCCAGTACTTC. Encoded protein: CASSIDGEETQYF. The chain employs TRBV19 and TRBJ2-5; no firm D call. The CDR3 runs to 13 residues. V lost 3 bases, J lost 3 bases, and 8 bases lay in between. Germline lookup yields CDR1 LNHDA and CDR2 SQIVND (reference sequence).

The chain links TRBV7-8 to TRBJ2-7; tentative D call: TRBD2 (5 bases). The length of the CDR3 is 14 residues. CDR1 and CDR2 from the germline V gene are SGHVS and FQNEAQ. Trimming pared 2 bases from V and 0 bases from J, leaving 8 bases between. The CDR3 spells CASSLIGNSYEQYF. CDR3 DNA sequence: TGTGCCAGCAGCTTAATCGGGAACTCCTACGAGCAGTACTTC.

As DNA, the CDR3 is TGTGCCAGCATGGGCGGGAGCAGACCCTACGAGCAGTACTTC. It yields the protein CASMGGSRPYEQYF. The chain uses TRBV27 and TRBJ2-7; 7 positions agree with TRBD2. Germline loops: CDR1 MNHEY, CDR2 SMNVEV (reference sequence). This CDR3 has 14 amino acids. J lost 2 bases, V lost 7 bases, and 8 bases had no gene match.

The J gene is TRBJ2-3, the V gene TRBV19; D is possibly TRBD2 (5 bases). CDR3 length: 15 amino acids. V was trimmed by 6 bases and J by 0 bases, leaving 13 bases between them. Germline V gives CDR1 LNHDA, CDR2 SQIVND (reference sequence). The DNA for the CDR3 is TGTGCCAGTAGCCCCAGAGGGTCTAGCACAGATACGCAGTATTTT. Translation: CASSPRGSSTDTQYF.

V is TRBV10-3 and J is TRBJ1-5, with 8 bases matching TRBD1. Germline trimming cut 0 bases from V and 7 bases from J; bases unmatched to any gene: 8. The CDR3 loop spans 16 amino acids. Germline V gene lookup returns CDR1 ENHRY and CDR2 SYGVKD. The DNA of the CDR3 is TGTGCCATCAGTGAGTCGAGGGCAGGGGGCTCGCAGCCCCAGCATTTT. Protein product: CAISESRAGGSQPQHF.

The genes are TRBV7-9 and TRBJ2-1, with TRBD2 matching over 8 bases. CDR1 is SEHNR and CDR2 is FQNEAQ in the germline V gene (reference sequence). The CDR3 runs to 14 residues. After removal of 6 bases from V and 9 bases from J, the junction contained 10 bases not matched to a gene. The CDR3 nucleotides read TGTGCCAGCAGAGGATCGGGAGGGACGCCTGAGCAGTTCTTC. This gives the protein CASRGSGGTPEQFF.

V is TRBV2 and J is TRBJ2-1; 8 bases are a match to TRBD2. The CDR3 is 14 residues long. V was pared by 4 bases and J by 7 bases, with 6 bases of the junction left unmatched. CDR1 and CDR2 (germline): SNHLY, FYNNEI. As DNA, the CDR3 is TGTGCCAGCAGTGTGGGACTAGGAATAAATGAGCAGTTCTTC. Translation gives CASSVGLGINEQFF.

The chain combines TRBV6-6 with TRBJ2-5; D is possibly TRBD2 (5 bases). The germline V gene has CDR1 MNHNY and CDR2 SVGAGI (reference sequence). V gave up 6 bases and J gave up 5 bases, with 19 bases separating them. The CDR3 loop spans 15 amino acids. The CDR3 DNA reads as TGTGCCAGCAGCGTATCTATAGCGCGATGGGAGACCCAGTACTTC. The encoded protein is CASSVSIARWETQYF.

The J gene is TRBJ2-3, the V gene TRBV27; tentatively, D is TRBD2 (6 bases). Trimming shortened V by 1 base and J by 0 bases, and 17 bases separated the two germline ends. The germline gives CDR1 MNHEY, CDR2 SMNVEV (reference sequence). This CDR3 has 18 amino acids. This chain's CDR3 is CASSLYSRASASTDTQYF. For the CDR3, the DNA is TGTGCCAGCAGTTTATATAGTCGGGCTAGCGCAAGCACAGATACGCAGTATTTT.

The chain uses TRBV6-6 and TRBJ1-1; D is undetermined. Germline CDR1 is MNHNY and CDR2 is SVGAGI (reference sequence). The CDR3 loop spans 13 amino acids. V shed 6 bases and J shed 5 bases, with 13 bases lying between them. The CDR3 nucleotides read TGTGCCAGCAGCTTCAAGACTGGGACTGAAGCTTTCTTT. Translated, it gives CASSFKTGTEAFF.

J is TRBJ2-3 and V is TRBV13; D ambiguous. V lost 2 bases, J lost 2 bases, and 2 bases lay in between. This CDR3 is built from 12 residues. The germline V gene encodes CDR1 PRHDT and CDR2 FYEKMQ (reference sequence). In nucleotides, the CDR3 is TGTGCCAGCAGCTTACTCACAGATACGCAGTATTTT. Translated: CASSLLTDTQYF.

The chain employs TRBV7-9 and TRBJ2-1; either TRBD1 or TRBD2 may fit D (5 bases each). The germline CDR1 and CDR2 sequences are SEHNR and FQNEAQ (reference sequence). This CDR3 region has 13 residues. Trimming stripped 4 bases from V and 8 bases from J, with 12 bases between. The CDR3 here is CASSSGRGDEQFF. The CDR3 nucleotides are TGTGCCAGCAGCTCCGGGCGAGGGGATGAGCAGTTCTTC.

The chain combines TRBV28 with TRBJ2-1; TRBD2 agrees at 13 bases. Trimming removed 8 bases from V and 6 bases from J; junction bases left unmatched: 4. Germline values: CDR1 MDHEN, CDR2 SYDVKM. The CDR3 runs 14 residues. The CDR3 region has the DNA TGTGCCAGCGTATGGACTAGCGGGAGCAATGAGCAGTTCTTC. Its protein is CASVWTSGSNEQFF. The full variable domain, rest sourced from reference TRBV28 and TRBJ2-1, is DVKVTQSSRYLVKRTGEKVFLECVQDMDHENMFWYRQDPGLGLRLIYFSYDVKMKEKGDIPEGYSVSREKKERFSLILESASTNQTSMYLCASVWTSGSNEQFFGPGTRLTVL.

The count of this clone is one. This chain uses TRBV29-1 with TRBJ2-1; the match to TRBD2 covers 7 bases. Trimming removed 4 bases from V and 2 bases from J; junction bases left unmatched: 2. The CDR3 spans 13 residues. Germline values: CDR1 SQVTM, CDR2 ANQGSEA. In DNA, the CDR3 is TGCAGCGTTGGCGGGGGTACCTACAATGAGCAGTTCTTC. Protein: CSVGGGTYNEQFF.

The CDR3 region has the DNA TGCAGCGTTGAAGAGGGTGGGACCTCAGATACGCAGTATTTT. Protein product: CSVEEGGTSDTQYF. The V and J genes are TRBV29-1 and TRBJ2-3; either TRBD1 or TRBD2 may fit D (5 bases each). V was pared by 0 bases and J by 4 bases, with 11 bases between. The CDR3 consists of 14 residues. Germline CDR1 reads SQVTM; CDR2 reads ANQGSEA.

This chain connects TRBV9 to TRBJ1-2, with unresolved D. Germline CDR1 and CDR2: SGDLS and YYNGEE. The CDR3 spans 14 residues. V was shortened by 4 bases and J by 8 bases, with 18 bases between the two germline ends. The CDR3 DNA reads as TGTGCCAGCAGCCCCGCGCAGGATGGTTGGGGCTACACCTTC. It translates to CASSPAQDGWGYTF.

V gene TRBV2 combines with J gene TRBJ1-4; D unclear. Germline V gene lookup returns CDR1 SNHLY and CDR2 FYNNEI. Trimming pared 2 bases from V and 8 bases from J, leaving 21 bases between. The CDR3 sequence is 17 residues long. CDR3 region: CASSEPPAGPKSEKLFF. CDR3 bases: TGTGCCAGCAGTGAACCGCCCGCAGGCCCGAAATCCGAAAAACTGTTTTTT.

This chain links TRBV19 with TRBJ2-1, with D uncertain. Germline CDR1 and CDR2: LNHDA and SQIVND (reference sequence). This CDR3 is 16 amino acids long. Trimming took 1 base from V and 5 from J, leaving 15 bases between them. The CDR3 sequence is CASSIVMERLNNEQFF. The CDR3 DNA reads as TGTGCCAGTAGTATAGTCATGGAGAGATTAAACAATGAGCAGTTCTTC.

The V gene is TRBV10-2, the J gene TRBJ2-7; weak D call: TRBD2 (6 bases). This CDR3 is 14 amino acids long. The V and J ends lost 0 bases and 6 bases respectively, with 12 bases between them. The germline gives CDR1 WSHSY, CDR2 SAAADI. CDR3 sequence (DNA): TGCGCCAGCAGTGAGTCTGGAGGGCGTGGCGAGCAGTACTTC. It specifies CASSESGGRGEQYF.